Listed below are T cell receptor beta chains from one sample, sequenced in a study of early T cells in non-severe SARS-CoV-2 infection. Using its own MiXCR run on the 5' RACE reads, TCRdb lists one record per CDR3 protein. The repertoire holds around 64,000 distinct CDR3 sequences, about an eighth seen once, with roughly 6% in the top ten. The sequenced sample was whole blood, obtained at baseline. These receptors originate from an adult who was a healthcare worker with PCR-confirmed SARS-CoV-2 infection or an uninfected control (not recorded which). The CDR3 runs from the conserved cysteine through the conserved F or W. Expanded clones are given a class, and other clones once, few, many or no size at all.

j_gene | v_gene | abundance | CDR3aa
TRBJ2-5 | TRBV2 | many | CASMVGGVSWTQYF
TRBJ2-2 | TRBV12-3/TRBV12-4 | many | CASSPTQVTGELFF
TRBJ1-4 | TRBV29-1 | few | CSASGHRGEKLFF
TRBJ2-3 | TRBV3-1 | . | CASSQDPLGSPTDTQYF
TRBJ1-1 | TRBV25-1 | . | CASSEYDSAPKFFF
TRBJ1-2 | TRBV20-1 | . | CSAYQGAANYGYTF
TRBJ2-1 | TRBV18 | many | CASSPRPRPGDEQFF
TRBJ1-4 | TRBV2 | many | CASMSGGHEKLFF
TRBJ1-1 | TRBV18 | few | CASSPFGKNTEVFF
TRBJ2-7 | TRBV4-3 | many | CASSQAVSSGSSYEQYF
TRBJ2-3 | TRBV7-3 | many | CASSLTGTTNGDTQYF
TRBJ1-1 | TRBV7-9 | . | CASSFAAATEAFF
TRBJ2-5 | TRBV20-1 | . | CSAKQAKETQYF
TRBJ2-2 | TRBV6-2/TRBV6-3 | many | CASSYPTGAATGELFF
TRBJ2-1 | TRBV30 | many | CAWSNRGNEQFF
TRBJ2-7 | TRBV5-1 | . | CASSFKASSYEQYF
TRBJ2-3 | TRBV12-3/TRBV12-4 | few | CASSFTQGEGDTQYF
TRBJ2-3 | TRBV5-4 | many | CASSSGQGRDTQYF
TRBJ1-4 | TRBV30 | . | CAWSVGPATNEKLFF
TRBJ2-3 | TRBV28 | . | CASSLRPPGQVSTDTQYF
TRBJ2-5 | TRBV24-1 | few | CATSDSGTGGETQYF
TRBJ2-4 | TRBV20-1 | few | CSAGNLQLAKNIQYF
TRBJ2-3 | TRBV7-2 | many | CASSLLAYTQYF
TRBJ2-4 | TRBV6-2/TRBV6-3 | few | CASSDIQGGRAKNIQYF
TRBJ2-1 | TRBV20-1 | many | CSARDYSGKYNEQFF
TRBJ1-1 | TRBV11-2 | many | CASSLNTRFSEAFF
TRBJ1-2 | TRBV24-1 | few | CATSTQNYGYTF
TRBJ2-7 | TRBV24-1 | once | CATSDSGGPYEQYF
TRBJ1-2 | TRBV7-9 | . | CASSLAVRGLRGYTF
TRBJ1-1 | TRBV7-8 | . | CASSKQGVTEAFF
TRBJ2-5 | TRBV11-1 | many | CASSLREGSWVETQYF
TRBJ1-6 | TRBV30 | . | CAWSHGVGNSPLHF
TRBJ2-7 | TRBV7-9 | . | CASSLMTSGSYEQYF
TRBJ2-2 | TRBV5-1 | few | CASSGTSNTGELFF
TRBJ2-7 | TRBV6-2/TRBV6-3 | many | CASNPTGGRTYEQYF
TRBJ2-5 | TRBV6-1 | many | CASSGTWKETQYF
TRBJ2-7 | TRBV6-5 | few | CASSLGVRYEQYF
TRBJ2-3 | TRBV4-3 | few | CASSQVSTGDTQYF
TRBJ2-5 | TRBV7-2 | . | CASSLDWETQYF
TRBJ2-1 | TRBV3-1 | many | CASSQVGTANSEQFF
TRBJ2-5 | TRBV21-1 | few | CASSKLTMETQYF
TRBJ1-1 | TRBV2 | . | CASRQRLDGRPNTEAFF
TRBJ2-3 | TRBV7-3 | many | CASSTEEGDTQYF
TRBJ2-4 | TRBV10-3 | . | CAISEGRTGAKNIQYF
TRBJ2-1 | TRBV29-1 | few | CSVEAPHSSGLNNEQFF
TRBJ1-1 | TRBV7-6 | . | CASSQETGGLTEAFF
TRBJ2-1 | TRBV13 | few | CASSLGLTGAGYNEQFF
TRBJ2-5 | TRBV7-2 | many | CASSLSETQYF
TRBJ1-6 | TRBV7-9 | many | CASSPEWGRHSPLHF
TRBJ2-7 | TRBV13 | few | CASSLSPGEEQYF
TRBJ2-3 | TRBV7-2 | few | CASSLARPDRSDTQYF
TRBJ1-1 | TRBV12-3/TRBV12-4 | few | CASSRTTNTEAFF
TRBJ2-1 | TRBV24-1 | . | CATSDLESGWREQFF
TRBJ2-7 | TRBV4-2 | many | CASSQSRDNYEQYF
TRBJ2-5 | TRBV3-1 | few | CASSQGRSHLRETQYF